This T cell receptor beta chain appears in the sequencing data of a study of blood T cell repertoires in COVID-19. Measured with immunoSEQ multiplex PCR; TCRdb has only the in-frame clones, and not every one. The table includes roughly 200,000 clones, 70% to 90% detected once. Trimming shortened V by 2 bases and J by 4 bases, and 15 bases separated the two germline ends. The length of the CDR3 is 16 residues. Germline V gene data show CDR1 as SGHTA and CDR2 as FQGNSA. This sequence originates from a man between 40 and 49 years old with active or convalescent COVID-19. The sequenced sample was peripheral blood. The chain carries TRBV7-2 and TRBJ2-1; TRBD2 might be the D (6 bases). The CDR3 sequence is CASSLQGLLSYNEQFF. CDR3 nucleotide sequence: TGTGCCAGCAGCTTACAGGGACTCCTTTCTTACAATGAGCAGTTCTTC.